The TCR beta chain under discussion was sequenced for a study of cytomegalovirus exposure and HLA in healthy donors. Study results and limitations: By a later analysis, the bulk of CMV-associated TCR beta chains appeared HLA-restricted. Common viral pathogens (according to a later analysis) appeared linked to several of the most significant clusters. A previous analysis found most TCR beta V segments productive roughly 90% or roughly 30% of the time.

Healthy bone marrow donors supplied every sample. The CDR3 sequence is 15 residues long. V lost 6 bases, J lost 6 bases, and 9 bases stayed unmatched. Germline CDR1 MNHEY, CDR2 SVGAGI. PCR used 60 Vbeta primers and 13 Jbeta primers. TCRdb's copy holds only in-frame clones and misses some; the assay was immunoSEQ multiplex PCR. The table includes 100,000 to 150,000 clones, 8.9% detected once. A word on this clone: The antigen is unknown.

J is TRBJ1-2 and V is TRBV6-5; the match to TRBD1 covers 11 bases. This receptor was taken from a woman aged 40 to 50 in good health and CMV-seropositive. The sample taken for sequencing was PBMCs. The CDR3 sequence is CASRVSDRGRNGYTF. The CDR3 DNA sequence: TGTGCCAGCAGGGTTTCGGACAGGGGGCGGAATGGCTACACCTTC.